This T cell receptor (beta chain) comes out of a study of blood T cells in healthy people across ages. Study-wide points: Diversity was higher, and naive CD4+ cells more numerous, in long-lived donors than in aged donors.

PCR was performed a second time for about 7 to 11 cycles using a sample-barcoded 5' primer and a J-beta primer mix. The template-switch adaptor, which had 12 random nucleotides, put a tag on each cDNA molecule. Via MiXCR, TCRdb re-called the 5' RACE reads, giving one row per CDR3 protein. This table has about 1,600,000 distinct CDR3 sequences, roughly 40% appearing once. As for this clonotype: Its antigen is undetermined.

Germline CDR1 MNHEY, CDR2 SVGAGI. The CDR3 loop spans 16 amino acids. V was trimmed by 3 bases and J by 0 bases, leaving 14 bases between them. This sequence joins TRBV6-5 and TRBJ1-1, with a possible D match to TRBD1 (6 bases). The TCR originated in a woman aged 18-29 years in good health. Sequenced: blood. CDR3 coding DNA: TGTGCCAGCAGTTATTGGGGGGCCACCATGAACACTGAAGCTTTCTTT. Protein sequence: CASSYWGATMNTEAFF.